The rows below give T cell receptor beta chains drawn from one sample of a study of blood T cell repertoires in COVID-19. The table came from immunoSEQ multiplex PCR; TCRdb's copy has only in-frame clones and leaves some out. Altogether 200,000 to 300,000 clones are present, around four fifths being singletons, with the ten largest covering around 6.4%. The sequenced material came from peripheral blood. The receptors were gathered from a woman aged 55-69 years with active or convalescent COVID-19. CDR3s leave out the opening cysteine and the closing phenylalanine or tryptophan.

14 TRBJ2-3 TRBV10-3 AISLTSGRPGDTQY
12 TRBJ2-2 TRBV2 ASSEVRSTGELF
10 TRBJ1-2 TRBV10-3 ASRRDLLGYT
11 TRBJ1-2 TRBV19 ASTLPQGRGYT
15 TRBJ2-1 TRBV5-1 ASSQGTSGSIYNEQF
12 TRBJ2-7 TRBV27 ASRPDWYSYEQY
14 TRBJ2-2 TRBV29-1 SVQLAGGPNTGELF
11 TRBJ2-1 TRBV11-2 ASSQQQGNEQF
12 TRBJ2-5 TRBV6-5 ASSSGQGQETQY
15 TRBJ2-1 TRBV28 ASSFVYGQGGYNEQF
14 TRBJ2-1 TRBV5-8 ASSWRTSGVNNEQF
16 TRBJ1-4 TRBV24-1 ATSERTGTPTTNEKLF
12 TRBJ1-2 TRBV19 ASSIGPANYGYT
10 TRBJ2-5 TRBV10-2 ASSQARETQY
14 TRBJ2-7 TRBV5-1 ASSLLRGGQNYEQY
12 TRBJ1-2 TRBV19 ASSLGGENYGYT
16 TRBJ1-3 TRBV2 ASSEWGSGDLSGNTIY
17 TRBJ2-3 TRBV15 ATSRDLDSPGGGTDTQY
12 TRBJ2-1 TRBV19 ASSVLGGEGEQF
16 TRBJ2-1 TRBV5-1 ASTPDDTGAGAYNEQF
13 TRBJ2-3 TRBV7-2 ASSFEGLATDTQY
8 TRBJ1-2 TRBV29-1 SVGDLRYT
15 TRBJ2-5 TRBV29-1 SVENLLAGGLQETQY
12 TRBJ2-5 TRBV2 ASSWRYRVQTQY
12 TRBJ2-5 TRBV23-1 APFATGYFETQY
11 TRBJ2-5 TRBV2 ASTRDREETQY
10 TRBJ1-1 TRBV11-3 ASSLLRGEAF